This T cell receptor (beta chain) was retrieved from a study of CD8 T cells in Susac syndrome. From blood CD8+ and CD4+ T cells, TCR beta sequences were generated. Controls were drawn from healthy donors and were matched for age and sex. Reverse transcription of about 0.45 to 1 ug RNA was performed with random hexamers. Across 54 Vbeta and 13 Jbeta, immunoSEQ multiplex PCR amplified TCR beta CDR3. One entry per CDR3 protein results from TCRdb running MiXCR on the immunoSEQ multiplex PCR reads. The sample gives about 130,000 distinct CDR3 sequences, about 95% of which show up once; around 0.12% is in the top ten. The specimen was CD4+ T cells from PBMCs. This TCR was sampled from a human donor in good health.

The CDR3 region is CSAGRQETQYF. The CDR3 nucleotides read TGCAGTGCGGGGAGACAAGAGACCCAGTACTTC. V usage is TRBV20-1 and J usage is TRBJ2-5, with D tentatively TRBD2 (5 bases). Trimming left V 6 bases short and J 2 bases short, with 7 bases between. The germline V gene encodes CDR1 DFQATT and CDR2 SNEGSKA (reference sequence). The CDR3 is made up of 11 amino acids.